This T cell receptor beta chain was sequenced for a study of beta chain features in type 1 diabetes. Whole-study results and caveats: cDNA sequencing could over-represent cells with high TCR expression. With patients and controls alike, PCR might favor shorter templates to an equal degree.

All of the isolated RNA was reverse transcribed, so expressed TCRB transcripts were sequenced. The method was immunoSEQ multiplex PCR; TCRdb's version includes in-frame clones alone and lacks a portion of them. The sample shows about 620,000 clones, about a sixth of them seen only once. CDR3 length: 15 residues. Germline CDR1 is SGHTA and CDR2 is FQGNSA. J was trimmed by 0 bases and V by 6 bases; bases with no gene match: 2. This clone was found a few times. Its antigen is unknown. Based on CD45RO/CCR7/CD25/CD127/CD95/CD27, CD4+ regulatory, stem cell-like memory, naive and central memory cells were sorted.

The sequenced sample was naive CD4+ T cells from blood. The clonotype comes from a man between 18 and 29 years old in good health. J is TRBJ2-1 and V is TRBV7-2; 10 positions agree with TRBD1. The CDR3 here is CASRRQGASYNEQFF. DNA for the CDR3: TGTGCCAGCAGGAGACAGGGGGCCTCCTACAATGAGCAGTTCTTC.